The 6 T cell receptor beta chains given below trace back to one sample, sequenced in a study of radiotherapy plus CTLA-4 blockade in lung cancer. Libraries were prepared by immunoSEQ multiplex PCR; TCRdb keeps only in-frame clonotypes and omits some of them. The data show 90,000 or so clones, around four fifths seen once. This specimen consisted of peripheral blood, obtained from a patient treated with radiotherapy plus ipilimumab. The source of these receptors is a human donor with non-small cell lung cancer who had stable disease on radiotherapy plus ipilimumab.

This clone is a singleton in its sample. V is TRBV5-4 and J is TRBJ1-2; TRBD1 matches 7 bases. Germline CDR1 and CDR2: SGHNT and YYREEE (reference sequence). V was pared by 3 bases and J by 1 base, with 3 bases of the junction left unmatched. This CDR3 has 14 amino acids. CDR3 residues: CASSSPGGNYGYTF. The CDR3 nucleotides are TGTGCCAGCAGCTCCCCAGGGGGTAACTATGGCTACACCTTC.

A remark on this clone: This sample also contains other DNA sequences that code for the same CDR3. The CDR3 DNA reads TGTGCCAGCAGTTACAGGGGGCTGGCTTTCTTT. Amino acids: CASSYRGLAFF. The chain links TRBV6-5 to TRBJ1-1; 7 bases line up with TRBD1. Trimming cost V 2 bases and J 11 bases; bases outside gene matches: 2. The CDR3 has 11 residues. Germline V gene sequence: CDR1 MNHEY, CDR2 SVGAGI.

In regard to this clone: At the DNA level, this CDR3 is encoded by other sequences in the same sample as well. The chain couples TRBV7-2 to TRBJ1-6; D unclear. V was pared by 0 bases and J by 0 bases, with 9 bases between. Germline lookup yields CDR1 SGHTA and CDR2 FQGNSA. The CDR3 is made up of 17 amino acids. CDR3 sequence reads: CASSLAVRSSYNSPLHF. The CDR3, as DNA: TGTGCCAGCAGCTTAGCAGTCCGAAGCTCCTATAATTCACCCCTCCACTTT.

This rearrangement joins TRBV30 to TRBJ2-1; D is possibly TRBD1 (5 bases). Germline V CDR1 and CDR2: GTSNPN, SVGIG (reference sequence). Deletions cut 2 bases from V and 9 bases from J, with 11 bases between. The CDR3 is 12 residues long. The CDR3 region is CAWSFLQAEQFF. The CDR3 coding sequence is TGTGCCTGGAGTTTCTTACAGGCTGAGCAGTTCTTC.

The V gene is TRBV28, the J gene TRBJ2-1; D is perhaps TRBD2 (5 bases). Between the trimmed V and J ends, which lost 6 bases and 10 bases, there was a span of 19 bases. The CDR3 spans 14 residues. From germline, CDR1 is MDHEN and CDR2 SYDVKM. The CDR3 loop reads CASREDWGSEEQFF. The CDR3, as DNA: TGTGCCAGCAGGGAGGACTGGGGAAGTGAGGAGCAGTTCTTC.

The rearrangement joins TRBV7-2 to TRBJ1-2, with TRBD1 matching 7 bases. Germline V gene sequence: CDR1 SGHTA, CDR2 FQGNSA. The CDR3 has 14 residues. V dropped 0 bases and J dropped 4; count of bases not matched to a gene: 2. CDR3 DNA sequence: TGTGCCAGCAGCTTAGCACCAGGGGGCTATGGCTACACCTTC. Translation gives CASSLAPGGYGYTF.